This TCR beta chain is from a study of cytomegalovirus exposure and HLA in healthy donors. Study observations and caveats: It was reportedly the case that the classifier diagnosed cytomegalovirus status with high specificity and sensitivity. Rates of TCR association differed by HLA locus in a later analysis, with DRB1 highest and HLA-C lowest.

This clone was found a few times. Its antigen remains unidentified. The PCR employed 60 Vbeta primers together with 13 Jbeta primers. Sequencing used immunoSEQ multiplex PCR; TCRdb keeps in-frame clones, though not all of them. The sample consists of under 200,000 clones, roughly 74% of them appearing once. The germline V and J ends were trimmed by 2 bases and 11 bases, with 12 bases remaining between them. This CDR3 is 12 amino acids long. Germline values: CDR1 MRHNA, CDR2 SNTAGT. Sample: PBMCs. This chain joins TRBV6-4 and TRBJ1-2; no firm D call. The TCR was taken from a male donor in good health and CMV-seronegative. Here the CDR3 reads CASSDPFFGYTF. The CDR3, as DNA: TGTGCCAGCAGTGACCCTTTCTTCGGGTACACCTTC.